The present TCR beta chain was sequenced within a study of cytomegalovirus exposure and HLA in healthy donors (dated by TCRdb to 2016 to 2017). About the study as a whole: An earlier analysis of several hundred of the donors reported about 290 Gb of sequence data and around 120 million unique TCR beta sequences from some 180 million T cells. Typing coverage varied by locus: 629-630 donors for A, B, C, DRB1 and DQB1; roughly 560 for DQA1; about 570 for DPA1; around 490 for DPB1. About 280 gigabases of sequencing data and tens of millions of unique TCR sequences were included in an early release covering 550 to 800 HLA-typed donors. The study combined high-throughput TCR immunosequencing, statistical association of individual TCRs with disease status, and machine learning to predict cytomegalovirus infection status. Among the roughly 400 genotyped donors, approximately 76% belonged to the genetic ancestry cluster associated with self-reported Caucasian donors. Several DR-DQ haplotypes were treated as single units for association and clustering because of strong linkage in the cohort. HLA typing included class I and class II loci at four-digit resolution. Genome-wide SNP genotypes for about 55% of the roughly 670 donors were used in a later genetic analysis, which treated that subset as a discovery cohort. Besides the first cohort of approximately 710 subjects, a separate validation cohort made up of 120 different subjects was used. The study profiled the T cell repertoires of under 850 subjects by immunosequencing and related them to cytomegalovirus serostatus. In an earlier analysis of 500 to 650 of the donors, high-throughput TCR beta sequencing was used to judge whether each TCR beta V gene segment behaved as functional or pseudogenic. Among around 400 genotyped donors of the cohort, an average of around 220,000 unique TCR beta nucleotide sequences was sequenced per donor, of which roughly 17% were non-productive. To study patterns of TCR occurrence, a later analysis re-analyzed previously published TCR beta repertoires from 650 to 750 donors and added high-resolution HLA genotyping. Donor age, sex, ethnicity and CMV serostatus were compiled alongside the repertoire data. All discovery cohort repertoires had been generated on a single sequencing platform. The later analysis used no new phenotypic data to find candidate immune exposures, relying instead on TCR beta sequences and their occurrence across donors. The study was designed to test whether signatures of past pathogen exposure could be identified by cataloging public T cell receptors. What the work shows at the level of the full study, not this receptor alone: In a later analysis, more than 15,000 TCR beta sequences were associated with specific HLA alleles at a false discovery rate of 0.05. It was suggested by the authors that the approach could potentially be generalized to other disease states and immunological phenotypes. In a later analysis, most CMV-associated TCR beta chains were found to appear HLA-restricted, with HLA associations seemingly driven largely by CMV exposure. The study listed 150 to 200 TCR beta chains as associated with cytomegalovirus. A later genetic analysis reported fewer N-insertions in productive TCRs among donors in an Asian-associated ancestry cluster than the roughly 720-donor mean. A later analysis found that HLA-associated TCR beta chains were more clonally expanded and had lower generation probabilities than equally common non-associated chains. Assigning TCR associations to individual alleles was difficult when HLA alleles, especially DR and DQ, strongly co-occurred. In a later analysis, TCR association rates were found to vary across HLA loci, with the most associated TCRs seen for DRB1 alleles and the fewest for HLA-C alleles. A cluster of highly shared sequence variants was judged likely to represent a technical artifact of the sequencing pipeline. A further reported finding was that TCR beta sequences accurately predicted the HLA-A and HLA-B alleles for most subjects in the first cohort. The 87-base-pair reads could not distinguish some IMGT-functional V segments, including TRBV6-2 and TRBV6-3, so those segments were excluded. An association between a missense DCLRE1C variant and V-gene and J-gene trimming of TCR beta chains was found in a later genetic analysis and replicated in an independent cohort. While some public TCRs were present in many individuals, most TCR sequences turned up only very rarely across donors. This cohort had only TCR beta chains sequenced, and the lack of alpha or paired-chain data limited which features could be detected. Because HLA typing was missing for some donors at each locus, association tests included only the typed subset. In an earlier analysis of about 540 of the donors, most TCR beta V segments were observed in productive rearrangements about 87% or about 30% of the time, broadly matching IMGT annotations. The only immune exposure information available for the cohort was CMV serostatus. Because counts were too low, under 20 rarely observed V segments, including chromosome 9 orphons, were left out of the earlier analysis of about 500 of the donors. According to a later analysis, parvovirus B19, influenza, CMV and Epstein-Barr virus appeared linked to several top co-occurrence clusters. Sequencing depth was assumed to be roughly uniform across donors in the presence/absence analyses, though that assumption may not hold. Three of the identified cytomegalovirus-associated TCR beta chains were confirmed in vitro to be specific for cytomegalovirus antigens. Cytomegalovirus status was reported to be diagnosed by the classifier with high specificity and sensitivity in both the original and validation cohorts. Linkage disequilibrium might explain the correlated functional status among segregating V segments, but an unknown experimental factor could not be ruled out.

From a lookup of the germline V gene, CDR1 and CDR2 are MNHNS and SASEGT. The CDR3 has 11 amino acids, counting the end cysteine and phenylalanine. The only DNA kept is the CDR3, 33 bases in frame from the first base. The cohort comprised under 700 healthy bone marrow donors. All cohort members were sampled while nominally healthy, although unrecorded immune exposures were likely present. The donor tested CMV seronegative and was one of the 352 seronegative cohort members. Every donor gave a peripheral blood sample, and the peripheral blood mononuclear cells from that sample were used for TCR beta sequencing. Genomic DNA extraction from the blood cell samples was performed with the Qiagen DNeasy Blood Extraction Kit. Turning to this clone: Its antigen is unknown. At one end the junction does not follow the germline gene, possibly because of a read error.

The library was built by means of the immunoSEQ multiplex PCR assay. For the multiplex PCR, a mixture combining 60 forward primers for TCR Vbeta segments and 13 reverse primers for TCR Jbeta segments was used. A multiplex PCR assay on genomic DNA amplified the CDR3 region of rearranged TCR beta genes. The amplified TCR beta libraries were sequenced on the Illumina HiSeq System as 87-base-pair reads. In the paper's pipeline: A later analysis tallied around 82 million unique TCR beta chains across the 650 to 750 repertoires, and some 12 million of those chains were shared by two or more donors. To remove PCR and sequencing errors, raw reads were error-corrected and collapsed into unique sequences using a nearest-neighbor algorithm that merged closely related sequences. CDR3 sequences were aligned to IMGT reference sequences to assign V, D and J gene segments. For a sequence to be retained, at least a six-nucleotide match to both a V gene segment and a J gene segment was required. Rearrangements were classified as productive when the CDR3 lacked stop codons and remained in frame with V and J, and all other rearrangements were classified as non-productive. CDR3 was defined according to IMGT convention as the region running from the second conserved V-encoded cysteine to the conserved J-encoded phenylalanine. The earlier analysis of 450 to 750 of the donors excluded any sequence lacking an unambiguous match to a single V gene segment. In an earlier analysis of some 590 of the donors, a V segment was called functional when productive rearrangements were above 56.7%, and segregating when the standard deviation between donors exceeded 5%. To diagnose cytomegalovirus status from the catalog of TCR beta chain sequences, a statistical classification framework was built. In a later analysis, TCR nucleotide sequences were compared against IMGT/GENE-DB human TR gene sequences so that V and J genes could be assigned. Using the TCRdist pipeline, a later analysis assigned CDR3 sequences along with most-parsimonious VDJ recombination scenarios. In a later analysis, every TCR beta chain was defined by the combination of its CDR3 amino acid sequence and its V-gene family, and reads without a unique V-gene family were dropped. To address suspected cross-contamination and a sequencing artifact, a later analysis removed 592 highly shared, low-generation-probability nucleotide sequences. In a later analysis, a clonal expansion index for each public chain was calculated from normalized within-repertoire ranks of inferred template counts. A later analysis computed generation probabilities with a VDJ recombination model fitted to out-of-frame rearrangements, and checked the results against IGoR. In a later analysis, TCR-TCR, TCR-HLA and TCR-CMV co-occurrence was scored with hypergeometric tests, and a repertoire-size bias correction was applied to TCR pairs. In a later analysis, false discovery rates were estimated by permuting HLA or CMV assignments 20 times. In a later analysis, co-occurring TCRs were grouped using DBSCAN, with TCRdist sequence similarity added in when clustering inside HLA-allele-positive subsets. Repertoires with fewer than 30,000 or more than 120,000 public chains, plus five repertoires with anomalous nucleotide sharing, were excluded from co-occurrence clustering. TCRdb mirrors the immuneACCESS table, restricted to in-frame sequences. Some clones are absent from its copies; in checked studies, under half trace to an unresolved V gene, and the reason for the others is unknown. V and J calls and clone size come straight from that table; D and trimming were deduced from the DNA. Here the sample has under 200,000 clones; 75% to 90% occur a single time. Jointly, the top ten make up less than 2% of the sample.

The sample consisted of PBMCs. Recombination joined TRBV6-1 with TRBJ2-1; TRBD1 is perhaps the D gene, given 6 matching bases. This sequence was found in a woman younger than 35 in good health and CMV-seronegative. The DNA sequence is as follows: TGTGCCAGCACAGTCGACGGGACACCCCTCTTC. This encodes CASTVDGTPLF.